The 32 T cell receptor beta chains presented below share a single source sample, sequenced in a study of read filtering for tumor transcriptome and immune sequencing. This library used around 400 ng RNA and molecular barcoded adaptors spanning alpha/delta and beta/gamma chains. TCRdb fed the reads into MiXCR, producing one record per CDR3 protein. The sample shows 100,000 to 150,000 distinct CDR3 sequences, under 15% of them seen only once. The source material was a population of CD138-negative cells sorted from bone marrow. These receptors were collected from a donor aged 40 or over with multiple myeloma.

This clonotype was detected ten times or more. CDR3 DNA sequence: TGTGCCAGCAGCCCCCACGGGAGCGGGACAGATACGCAGTATTTT. Protein: CASSPHGSGTDTQYF. The chain carries TRBV9 and TRBJ2-3, with a possible D match to TRBD2 (6 bases). V lost 4 bases and J 3 bases, leaving 15 bases between the germline ends. This CDR3 region has 15 residues. Germline assignment: CDR1 SGDLS and CDR2 YYNGEE.

In its sample, this clonotype was seen many times. The rearrangement joins TRBV24-1 to TRBJ2-2; D assignment may be TRBD1 or TRBD2 (6 bases each). The V gene's germline CDR1 is KGHDR and CDR2 SFDVKD. The CDR3 contains 14 residues. The ends were cut back, 9 bases at V and 4 bases at J, with 14 bases in the middle. The DNA of the CDR3 is TGTGCCACCGGTGGAGGGGGGAGCACCGGGGAGCTGTTTTTT. Its translation is CATGGGGSTGELFF.

This clonotype was counted ten times or more. This sequence joins TRBV3-1 and TRBJ2-3; no clear D. Trimming removed 5 bases at V and 8 bases at J, with 8 bases between. Germline assignment: CDR1 LGHDT and CDR2 YNNKEL (reference sequence). The CDR3 is 11 residues long. The CDR3 DNA is TGTGCCAGCAGCGGACCCGGTACGCAGTATTTT. Residues: CASSGPGTQYF.

This clonotype was observed many times. V gene TRBV20-1 combines with J gene TRBJ2-7, with TRBD2 matching 8 bases. Germline trimming cut 2 bases from V and 4 bases from J; bases unmatched to any gene: 13. The CDR3 has 16 residues. Germline CDR1 and CDR2: DFQATT and SNEGSKA (reference sequence). The CDR3 bases are TGCAGTGCTAGACCCCGGGGCGGGAGGTCCAGGTACGAGCAGTACTTC. It translates to CSARPRGGRSRYEQYF.

This chain joins TRBV7-3 and TRBJ2-3, with D perhaps TRBD1 (7 bases). Trimming took 8 bases from V and 4 from J, leaving 13 bases between them. Per the germline V gene, CDR1 is SGHTA and CDR2 is FQGTGA. The CDR3 is 13 residues long. CDR3 loop: CASRAGGSDTQYF. CDR3 DNA: TGTGCCAGCCGGGCAGGGGGGTCAGATACGCAGTATTTT.

This clonotype was observed many times. V and J are TRBV5-1 and TRBJ2-2; D ambiguous. Germline V gene sequence: CDR1 SGHRS, CDR2 YFSETQ. CDR3 length: 16 amino acids. Trimming took off 5 bases at V and 3 bases at J, with 17 bases between the two ends. The chain's CDR3 is CASRPTRNSYTGELFF. The CDR3 DNA sequence: TGCGCCAGCAGACCGACTCGGAACTCCTACACCGGGGAGCTGTTTTTT.

This clonotype showed up many times. The chain combines TRBV12-3 or TRBV12-4 with TRBJ2-2; 9 bases agree with TRBD2. The CDR3 runs to 13 residues. The J segment lost 6 bases and the V segment lost 6 bases, leaving 2 bases of the junction unmatched. CDR3 in DNA: TGTGCCAGCAGCCGGACTAGCGCCGGGGAGCTGTTTTTT. Its protein is CASSRTSAGELFF.

This clonotype was picked up many times. This chain links TRBV20-1 with TRBJ2-3, with TRBD2 matching 9 bases. The ends lost 6 bases at V and 1 base at J; junction bases unmatched: 8. Per the germline V gene, CDR1 is DFQATT and CDR2 is SNEGSKA (reference sequence). CDR3 length equals 15 residues. The CDR3 DNA follows: TGCAGTGCCGCTTCCTTAGCGGGAGGCACAGATACGCAGTATTTT. It is translated as CSAASLAGGTDTQYF.

To note about this clonotype: It may be a read error: a sequence one base away is much more abundant. The chain combines TRBV20-1 with TRBJ1-2; D remains unclear. Germline assignment: CDR1 DFQATT and CDR2 SNEGSKA (reference sequence). The CDR3 is made up of 13 amino acids. The CDR3 coding sequence is TGCAGTGCTAGAGATACGGGATTCTATGGCTACGCCTTC. Protein: CSARDTGFYGYAF.

This clonotype was counted at least ten times. This chain connects TRBV16 to TRBJ2-7; TRBD2 matches 9 bases. Germline V gene lookup returns CDR1 KGHSY and CDR2 FQNENV. CDR3 size: 16 residues. V was pared by 3 bases and J by 5 bases, with 11 bases of the junction left unmatched. The CDR3 protein is CASSQSQSGRNHEQYF. The CDR3 coding sequence is TGTGCCAGCAGCCAGTCTCAAAGCGGGAGGAACCACGAGCAGTACTTC.

Note on this clonotype: This clone may be a read error of a much larger clone one base away. The chain has TRBV7-8 and TRBJ2-7, with TRBD1 matching over 7 bases. The germline V gene encodes CDR1 SGHVS and CDR2 FQNEAQ. With V trimmed by 5 bases and J by 9 bases, 19 bases remained unmatched. The CDR3 spans 16 residues. The DNA of the CDR3 is TGTGCCAGCAGCCCTAAGACAGGGCGTAAAGACCACGTGCAGTACTTC. Amino acid sequence: CASSPKTGRKDHVQYF.

At least ten counts were recorded for this clonotype. This chain links TRBV6-6 with TRBJ1-4, with D maybe TRBD1 (5 bases). V lost 6 bases to trimming and J lost 2 bases, with 10 bases between them. Germline-derived CDR1 and CDR2 are MNHNY and SVGAGI (reference sequence). This CDR3 is 14 amino acids long. The CDR3 region is CASSSGQTNEKLFF. In nucleotides, the CDR3 is TGTGCCAGCAGCTCGGGGCAGACTAATGAAAAACTGTTTTTT.

This clonotype has a handful of counts. This sequence joins TRBV30 and TRBJ2-2; D may be TRBD1 (6 bases). Trimming pared 2 bases from V and 5 bases from J, leaving 12 bases between. Germline V gene data show CDR1 as GTSNPN and CDR2 as SVGIG (reference sequence). This CDR3 has 14 residues. The CDR3, as DNA: TGTGCCTGGAGTCAGGGGTATGGTACCGGGGAGCTGTTTTTT. Its protein product is CAWSQGYGTGELFF.

This clonotype was counted many times. This clone may be a read error of a much larger clone one base away. The V and J genes are TRBV27 and TRBJ2-1; 7 bases map to TRBD2. This CDR3 is built from 18 residues. The germline V gene encodes CDR1 MNHEY and CDR2 SMNVEV (reference sequence). CDR3 protein: CASSLLAGEGLFYNERFF. CDR3 sequence (DNA): TGTGCCAGCAGTTTACTGGCGGGAGAAGGTCTATTCTACAATGAGCGGTTCTTC.

This clonotype was detected many times. One junction end does not reproduce the germline sequence, and a read error may be involved. The chain carries TRBV5-1 and TRBJ2-1, with D possibly being TRBD1 or TRBD2 (5 bases each). The CDR3 runs 16 residues. In germline, CDR1 is SGHRS, CDR2 YFSETQ. Written as DNA, the CDR3 is TGCGCCAGCAGTATTTCCGGGACGTACTCCTCCAATGAGCAGTTCTTC. Amino acid sequence: CASSISGTYSSNEQFF.

In this sample, this clonotype turned up many times. The gene calls are TRBV7-8 and TRBJ2-1; TRBD2 matches 9 bases. The CDR3 extends over 15 amino acids. Germline trimming cut 7 bases from V and 5 bases from J; bases unmatched to any gene: 9. Germline loops: CDR1 SGHVS, CDR2 FQNEAQ. The CDR3 loop reads CASTRPGLADNEQFF. The CDR3 bases are TGTGCCAGCACCCGACCGGGACTAGCAGACAATGAGCAGTTCTTC.

Many counts were recorded for this clonotype. The V and J genes are TRBV30 and TRBJ2-1, with 11 bases matching TRBD2. This CDR3 has 15 amino acids. Trimming at V came to 5 bases and at J to 5 bases, leaving 8 bases not matched to a gene. Looked up from germline, CDR1 is GTSNPN and CDR2 is SVGIG (reference sequence). DNA of the CDR3: TGTGCCTGGGGGAGGGGACTAGCGGCTAACAATGAGCAGTTCTTC. This translates into CAWGRGLAANNEQFF. Complete variable domain (other parts from reference TRBV30 and TRBJ2-1): SQTIHQWPATLVQPVGSPLSLECTVEGTSNPNLYWYRQAAGRGLQLLFYSVGIGQISSEVPQNLSASRPQDRQFILSSKKLLLSDSGFYLCAWGRGLAANNEQFFGPGTRLTVL.

The chain is built from TRBV15 and TRBJ2-2, with TRBD2 matching 12 bases. V shed 0 bases, J shed 4 bases, and the junction held 3 bases outside the gene matches. Germline V gene data show CDR1 as LNHNV and CDR2 as YYDKDF (reference sequence). This CDR3 is built from 17 residues. The CDR3 reads CATSRDLAGGGTGELFF. The CDR3 nucleotides are TGTGCCACCAGCAGAGATCTAGCGGGAGGGGGCACCGGGGAGCTGTTTTTT.

This clonotype was counted ten times or more. The chain joins TRBV6-2 or TRBV6-3 to TRBJ2-7; TRBD1 agrees at 10 bases. After removal of 7 bases from V and 5 bases from J, the junction contained 8 bases not matched to a gene. Germline CDR1 is MNHEY and CDR2 is SVGEGT. This CDR3 has 14 amino acids. Here the CDR3 reads CASTPGQGKHEQYF. In nucleotides, the CDR3 is TGTGCCAGCACACCGGGACAGGGGAAACACGAGCAGTACTTC.

This clonotype was counted many times. The CDR3, as DNA: TGCAGTGCTATTGTCTCTAGCGGGAGCAAAACCGGGGAGCTGTTTTTT. Amino acids: CSAIVSSGSKTGELFF. The V gene is TRBV20-1, the J gene TRBJ2-2; 10 nucleotides align to TRBD2. This CDR3 comprises 16 residues. V lost 4 bases and J lost 5; bases outside the gene matches: 10. Germline V gene data show CDR1 as DFQATT and CDR2 as SNEGSKA (reference sequence).

This clonotype has a count of ten or more. V gene TRBV12-3 or TRBV12-4 combines with J gene TRBJ1-5; a weak D match, TRBD1 (6 bases). The CDR3 is 14 residues long. Trimming stripped 3 bases from V and 10 bases from J, with 16 bases between. CDR3 in DNA: TGTGCCAGCAGTTTTTTGGGGCAGGGGCATCCCCAGCATTTT. It yields the protein CASSFLGQGHPQHF.

This clonotype was seen many times. V gene TRBV12-3 or TRBV12-4 combines with J gene TRBJ1-6; 8 nucleotides line up with TRBD1. J gave up 5 bases and V 7 bases, and 7 bases lay outside the gene matches. CDR3 size: 15 residues. The CDR3 protein is CASTKWTGNNSPLHF. In nucleotides, the CDR3 is TGTGCCAGCACCAAATGGACAGGGAATAATTCACCCCTCCACTTT.

This clonotype was seen at least ten times. V gene TRBV29-1 combines with J gene TRBJ2-1; tentative D call: TRBD2 (6 bases). The V end was cut by 7 bases, the J end by 3 bases, with 22 bases between. CDR3 length equals 16 residues. Germline values: CDR1 SQVTM, CDR2 ANQGSEA. As DNA, the CDR3 is TGCAGCGCCGTGGGGCCGGAGGAGGGTCACTACAATGAGCAGTTCTTC. It yields the protein CSAVGPEEGHYNEQFF.

This clonotype was seen ten or more times. V and J are TRBV6-5 and TRBJ1-1; 9 nucleotides agree with TRBD1. Losses at the gene ends were 2 bases for V and 5 bases for J; bases not matched to a gene: 3. Germline V gives CDR1 MNHEY, CDR2 SVGAGI. This CDR3 comprises 14 residues. CDR3 sequence: CASSYMGQGTEAFF. The CDR3, as DNA: TGTGCCAGCAGTTACATGGGACAGGGTACTGAAGCTTTCTTT.

There are many counts of this clonotype. The chain uses TRBV11-1 and TRBJ2-1; TRBD2 matches 10 bases. The length of the CDR3 is 15 residues. Per germline, CDR1 SGHAT and CDR2 FQDESV (reference sequence). V was clipped by 4 bases and J by 0 bases; unmatched bases: 0. The CDR3 coding sequence is TGTGCCAGCAGCTCTAGCGGGGGCTCCTACAATGAGCAGTTCTTC. It is translated as CASSSSGGSYNEQFF.

Comment on this clonotype: A much larger clonotype is one base distant, so this may be a read error. This rearrangement joins TRBV19 to TRBJ2-1, with TRBD2 as a possible D gene (6 bases). The V and J ends lost 7 bases and 7 bases respectively, with 17 bases between them. Germline V CDR1 and CDR2: LNHDA, SQIVND (reference sequence). The CDR3 has 14 amino acids. The CDR3 region is CASTIVHGSNEQFF. The CDR3 coding sequence is TGTGCCAGTACGATAGTTCACGGGAGTAATGAGCAGTTCTTC. Drawing the rest from reference TRBV19 and TRBJ2-1, the complete variable domain is DGGITQSPKYLFRKEGQNVTLSCEQNLNHDAMYWYRQDPGQGLRLIYYSQIVNDFQKGDIAEGYSVSREKKESFPLTVTSAQKNPTAFYLCASTIVHGSNEQFFGPGTRLTVL.

This clonotype was recorded many times. This sequence joins TRBV12-3 or TRBV12-4 and TRBJ2-1; TRBD2 matches 8 bases. This CDR3 has 14 amino acids. V dropped 5 bases and J dropped 6; count of bases not matched to a gene: 6. The CDR3 sequence: CASSGTRTSNEQFF. CDR3 coding DNA: TGTGCCAGCAGTGGGACTAGGACGAGCAATGAGCAGTTCTTC.

Many counts were recorded for this clonotype. The V gene is TRBV9, the J gene TRBJ2-1, with D possibly being TRBD1 (6 bases). V lost 4 bases, J lost 4 bases, and 15 bases lay in between. Germline-derived CDR1 and CDR2 are SGDLS and YYNGEE. The CDR3 is 15 residues long. Written as DNA, the CDR3 is TGTGCCAGCAGCATCGGACAGAGGGGTTACAATGAGCAGTTCTTC. Translating gives CASSIGQRGYNEQFF.

Many counts were recorded for this clonotype. This sequence joins TRBV7-4 and TRBJ2-1; 9 positions match TRBD2. This CDR3 has 16 amino acids. CDR1 and CDR2 from the germline V gene are SGHVT and SQSDAQ. V was pared by 2 bases and J by 9 bases, with 11 bases of the junction left unmatched. CDR3 region: CASSLKFSGRVGEQFF. In DNA form, the CDR3 reads TGTGCCAGCAGCTTAAAGTTTAGCGGGAGAGTAGGTGAGCAGTTCTTC.

This clonotype came up a few times. The chain joins TRBV7-9 to TRBJ2-1; D uncertain. The germline gives CDR1 SEHNR, CDR2 FQNEAQ (reference sequence). Trimming cost V 5 bases and J 0 bases, with 17 bases left between them. This CDR3 spans 17 amino acids. The CDR3 bases are TGTGCCAGCAGCCACGAGGCAGGCGTCGGCTCCTACAATGAGCAGTTCTTC. Encoded protein: CASSHEAGVGSYNEQFF.

This clonotype was observed at least ten times. The rearrangement uses TRBV29-1 and TRBJ2-1; D gene uncertain. Germline CDR1 and CDR2: SQVTM and ANQGSEA. V lost 4 bases to trimming and J lost 5 bases, with 3 bases between them. The CDR3 extends over 10 amino acids. As DNA, the CDR3 is TGCAGCGTTGTGGACAATGAGCAGTTCTTC. Protein sequence: CSVVDNEQFF.

The table lists this clonotype with many counts. The chain has TRBV20-1 and TRBJ2-1; the D is unclear. The CDR3 extends over 13 amino acids. V gave up 0 bases and J gave up 4 bases, with 7 bases separating them. Germline V lookup: CDR1 DFQATT, CDR2 SNEGSKA (reference sequence). The DNA for the CDR3 is TGCAGTGCTAGAGAGACCGTGTACAATGAGCAGTTCTTC. Its protein is CSARETVYNEQFF.